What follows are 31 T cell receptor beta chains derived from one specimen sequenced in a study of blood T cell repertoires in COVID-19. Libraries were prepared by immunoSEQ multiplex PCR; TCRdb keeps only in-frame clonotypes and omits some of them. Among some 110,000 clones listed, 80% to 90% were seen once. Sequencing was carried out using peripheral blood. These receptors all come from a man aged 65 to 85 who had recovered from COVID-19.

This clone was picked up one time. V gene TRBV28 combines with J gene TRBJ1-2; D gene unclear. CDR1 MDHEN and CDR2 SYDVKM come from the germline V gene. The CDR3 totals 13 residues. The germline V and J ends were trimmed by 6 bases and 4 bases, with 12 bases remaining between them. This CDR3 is CASRAGILYGYTF. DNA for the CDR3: TGTGCCAGCAGAGCCGGGATCCTCTATGGCTACACCTTC.

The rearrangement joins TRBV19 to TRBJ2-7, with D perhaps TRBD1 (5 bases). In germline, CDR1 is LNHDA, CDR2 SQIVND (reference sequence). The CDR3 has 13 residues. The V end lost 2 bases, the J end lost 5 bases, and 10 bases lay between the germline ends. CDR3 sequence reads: CASSITWGNEQYF. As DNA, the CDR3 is TGTGCCAGTAGTATAACCTGGGGCAACGAGCAGTACTTC.

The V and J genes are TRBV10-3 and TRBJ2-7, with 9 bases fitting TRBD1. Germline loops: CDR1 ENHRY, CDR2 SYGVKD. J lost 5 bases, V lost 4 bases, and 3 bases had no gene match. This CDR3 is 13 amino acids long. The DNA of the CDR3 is TGTGCCATCAGTGTGGGACAGGGTGACGAGCAGTACTTC. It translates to CAISVGQGDEQYF.

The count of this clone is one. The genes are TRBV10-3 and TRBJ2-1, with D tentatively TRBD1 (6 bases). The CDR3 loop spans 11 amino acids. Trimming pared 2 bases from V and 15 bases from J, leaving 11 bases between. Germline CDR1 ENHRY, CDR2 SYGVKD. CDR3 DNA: TGTGCCATCAGTGAGAGACAGGATCTGTTCTTC. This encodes CAISERQDLFF.

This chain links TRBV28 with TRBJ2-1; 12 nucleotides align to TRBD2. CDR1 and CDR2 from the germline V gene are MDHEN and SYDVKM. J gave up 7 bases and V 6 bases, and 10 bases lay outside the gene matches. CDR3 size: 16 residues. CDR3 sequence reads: CASSRLLAGGNNEQFF. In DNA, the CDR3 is TGTGCCAGCAGCCGACTCCTAGCGGGAGGGAATAATGAGCAGTTCTTC.

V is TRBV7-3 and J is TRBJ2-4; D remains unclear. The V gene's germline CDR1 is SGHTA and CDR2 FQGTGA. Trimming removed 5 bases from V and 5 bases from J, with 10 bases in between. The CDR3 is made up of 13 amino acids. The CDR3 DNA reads TGTGCCAGCAGCCCATCCCCCCAAAACATTCAGTACTTC. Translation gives CASSPSPQNIQYF. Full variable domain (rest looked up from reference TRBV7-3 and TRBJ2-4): GAGVSQTPSNKVTEKGKYVELRCDPISGHTALYWYRQSLGQGPEFLIYFQGTGAADDSGLPNDRFFAVRPEGSVSTLKIQRTERGDSAVYLCASSPSPQNIQYFGAGTRLSVL.

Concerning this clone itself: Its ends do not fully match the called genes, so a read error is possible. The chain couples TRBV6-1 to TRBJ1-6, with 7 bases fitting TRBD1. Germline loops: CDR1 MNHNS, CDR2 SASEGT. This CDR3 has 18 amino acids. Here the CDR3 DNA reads TGTGCCAGCAGCGAAGTAGTTTCCGGGACAGTTAATAATTCACCCCTCCACTTT. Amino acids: CASSEVVSGTVNNSPLHF.

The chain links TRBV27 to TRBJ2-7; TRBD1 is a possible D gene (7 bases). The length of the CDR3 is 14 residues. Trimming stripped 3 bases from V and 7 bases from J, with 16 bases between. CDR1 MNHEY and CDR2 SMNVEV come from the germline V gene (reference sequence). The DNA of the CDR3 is TGTGCCAGCAGTTTCTCAGGGGGGCTCCGAGAGCAGTACTTC. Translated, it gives CASSFSGGLREQYF.

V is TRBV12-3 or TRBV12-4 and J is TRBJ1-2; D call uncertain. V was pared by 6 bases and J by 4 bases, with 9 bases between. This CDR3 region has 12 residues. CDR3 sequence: CASRQTLYGYTF. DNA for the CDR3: TGTGCCAGCAGACAGACCCTCTATGGCTACACCTTC.

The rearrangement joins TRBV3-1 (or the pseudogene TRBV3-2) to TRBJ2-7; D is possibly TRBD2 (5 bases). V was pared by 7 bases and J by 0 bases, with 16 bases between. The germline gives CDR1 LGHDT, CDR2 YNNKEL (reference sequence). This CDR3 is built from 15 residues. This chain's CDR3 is CASNEAGRGSYEQYF. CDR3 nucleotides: TGTGCCAGCAACGAAGCAGGACGGGGCTCCTACGAGCAGTACTTC.

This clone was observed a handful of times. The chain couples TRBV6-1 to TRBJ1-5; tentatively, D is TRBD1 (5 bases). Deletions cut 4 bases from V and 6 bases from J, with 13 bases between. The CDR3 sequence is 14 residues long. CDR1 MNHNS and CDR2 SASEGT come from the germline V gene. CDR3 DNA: TGTGCCAGCAGTGTAGCAGGGAGAAGTCAGCCCCAGCATTTT. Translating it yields CASSVAGRSQPQHF.

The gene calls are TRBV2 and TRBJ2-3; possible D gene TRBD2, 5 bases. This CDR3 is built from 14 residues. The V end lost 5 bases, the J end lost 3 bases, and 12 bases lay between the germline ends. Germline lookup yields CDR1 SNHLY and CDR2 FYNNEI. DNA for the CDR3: TGTGCCAGCAGTAAAACGGGGAGAACAGATACGCAGTATTTT. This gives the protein CASSKTGRTDTQYF.

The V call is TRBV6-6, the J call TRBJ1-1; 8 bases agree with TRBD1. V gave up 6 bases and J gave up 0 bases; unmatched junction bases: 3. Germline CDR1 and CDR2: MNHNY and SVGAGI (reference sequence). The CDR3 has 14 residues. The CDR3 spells CASSPGQVNTEAFF. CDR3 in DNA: TGTGCCAGCAGCCCGGGACAGGTGAACACTGAAGCTTTCTTT.

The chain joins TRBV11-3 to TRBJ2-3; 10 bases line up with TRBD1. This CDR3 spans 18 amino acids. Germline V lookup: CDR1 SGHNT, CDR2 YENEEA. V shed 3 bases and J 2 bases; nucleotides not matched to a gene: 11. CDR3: CASSFRPPGQGYTDTQYF. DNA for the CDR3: TGTGCCAGCAGCTTTCGACCCCCGGGACAGGGGTACACAGATACGCAGTATTTT.

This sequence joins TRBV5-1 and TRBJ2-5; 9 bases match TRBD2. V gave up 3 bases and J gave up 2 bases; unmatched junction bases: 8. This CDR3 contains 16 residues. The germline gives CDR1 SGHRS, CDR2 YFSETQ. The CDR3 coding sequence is TGCGCCAGCAGCTACCACCCTCTAGCGGGACAAGAGACCCAGTACTTC. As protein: CASSYHPLAGQETQYF.

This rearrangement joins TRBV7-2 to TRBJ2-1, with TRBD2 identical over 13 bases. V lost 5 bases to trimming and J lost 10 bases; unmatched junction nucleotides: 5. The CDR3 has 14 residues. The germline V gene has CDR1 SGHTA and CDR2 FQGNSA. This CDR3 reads CASSPVGLAGEQFF. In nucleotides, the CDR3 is TGTGCCAGCAGCCCCGTGGGACTAGCGGGAGAGCAGTTCTTC.

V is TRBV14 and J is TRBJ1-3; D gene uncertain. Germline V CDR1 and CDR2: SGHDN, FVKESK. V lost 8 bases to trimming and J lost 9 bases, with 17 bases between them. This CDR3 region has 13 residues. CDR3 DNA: TGTGCCAGCTCCGGGTCCGCGGGCGGCACCATATATTTT. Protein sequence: CASSGSAGGTIYF.

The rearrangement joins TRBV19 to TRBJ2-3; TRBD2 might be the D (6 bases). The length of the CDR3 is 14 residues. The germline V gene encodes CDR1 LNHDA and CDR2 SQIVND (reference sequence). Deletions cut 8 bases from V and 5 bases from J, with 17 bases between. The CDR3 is CASSLATHVDTQYF. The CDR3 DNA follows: TGTGCCAGTTCCCTAGCGACCCACGTAGATACGCAGTATTTT.

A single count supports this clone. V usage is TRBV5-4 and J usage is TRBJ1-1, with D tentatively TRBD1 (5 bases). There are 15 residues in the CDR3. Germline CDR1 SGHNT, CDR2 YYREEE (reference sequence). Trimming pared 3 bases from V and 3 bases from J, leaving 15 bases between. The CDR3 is CASSSTLGGHTEAFF. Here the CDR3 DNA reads TGTGCCAGCAGCTCTACTCTGGGGGGTCACACTGAAGCTTTCTTT.

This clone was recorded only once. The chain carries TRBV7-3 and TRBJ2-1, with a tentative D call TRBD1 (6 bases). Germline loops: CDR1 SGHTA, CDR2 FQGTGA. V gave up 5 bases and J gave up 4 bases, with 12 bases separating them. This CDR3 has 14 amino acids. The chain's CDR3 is CASSALGTYNEQFF. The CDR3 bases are TGTGCCAGCAGCGCCCTGGGGACATACAATGAGCAGTTCTTC.

The CDR3 region is CASTWTGASYEQYF. DNA of the CDR3: TGTGCCAGCACCTGGACAGGGGCCTCCTACGAGCAGTACTTC. The chain carries TRBV6-6 and TRBJ2-7; the match to TRBD1 covers 9 bases. The germline V gene encodes CDR1 MNHNY and CDR2 SVGAGI (reference sequence). This CDR3 region has 14 residues. The V and J ends lost 7 bases and 0 bases, in that order; junction bases with no gene match: 4.

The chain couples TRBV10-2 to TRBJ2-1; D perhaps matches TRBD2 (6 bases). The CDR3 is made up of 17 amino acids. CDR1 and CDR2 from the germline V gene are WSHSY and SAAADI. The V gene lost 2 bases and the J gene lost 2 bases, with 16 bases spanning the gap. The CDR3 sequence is CASSERFEAGPYNEQFF. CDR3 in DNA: TGCGCCAGCAGTGAGCGTTTCGAAGCGGGTCCCTACAATGAGCAGTTCTTC.

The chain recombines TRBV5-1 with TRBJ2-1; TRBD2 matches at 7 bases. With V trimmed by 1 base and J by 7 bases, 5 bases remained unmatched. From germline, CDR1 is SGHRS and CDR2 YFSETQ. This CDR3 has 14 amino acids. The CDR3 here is CASSLSGARNEQFF. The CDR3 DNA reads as TGCGCCAGCAGCTTGAGCGGGGCTCGGAATGAGCAGTTCTTC.

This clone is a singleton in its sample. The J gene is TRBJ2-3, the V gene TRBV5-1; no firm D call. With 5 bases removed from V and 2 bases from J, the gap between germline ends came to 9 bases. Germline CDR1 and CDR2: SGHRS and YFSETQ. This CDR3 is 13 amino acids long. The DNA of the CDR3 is TGCGCCAGCAGGGTCGGTAACACAGATACGCAGTATTTT. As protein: CASRVGNTDTQYF.

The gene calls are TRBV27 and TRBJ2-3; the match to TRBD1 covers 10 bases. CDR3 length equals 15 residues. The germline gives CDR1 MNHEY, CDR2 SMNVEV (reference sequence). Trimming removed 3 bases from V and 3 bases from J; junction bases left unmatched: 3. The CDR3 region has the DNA TGTGCCAGCAGTTTGACAGGGGGCGCGACAGATACGCAGTATTTT. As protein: CASSLTGGATDTQYF.

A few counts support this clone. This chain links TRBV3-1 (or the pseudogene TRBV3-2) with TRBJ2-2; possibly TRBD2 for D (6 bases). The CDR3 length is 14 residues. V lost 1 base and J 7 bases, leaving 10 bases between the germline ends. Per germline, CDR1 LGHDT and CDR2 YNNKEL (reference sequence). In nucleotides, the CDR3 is TGTGCCAGCAGCCAAGGAGGAGGGAACGGGGAGCTGTTTTTT. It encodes CASSQGGGNGELFF.

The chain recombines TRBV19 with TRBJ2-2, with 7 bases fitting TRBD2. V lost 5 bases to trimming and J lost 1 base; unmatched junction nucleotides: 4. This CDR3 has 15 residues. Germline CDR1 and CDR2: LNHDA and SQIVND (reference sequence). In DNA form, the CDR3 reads TGTGCCAGTAGTCTTAGCGGGTGGAACACCGGGGAGCTGTTTTTT. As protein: CASSLSGWNTGELFF.

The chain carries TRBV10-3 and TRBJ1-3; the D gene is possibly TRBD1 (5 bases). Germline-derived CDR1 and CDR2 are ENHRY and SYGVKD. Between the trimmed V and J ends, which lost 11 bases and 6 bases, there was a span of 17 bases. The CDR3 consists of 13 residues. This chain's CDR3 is CAAQGRVANTIYF. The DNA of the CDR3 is TGTGCCGCCCAGGGCAGGGTAGCAAACACCATATATTTT.

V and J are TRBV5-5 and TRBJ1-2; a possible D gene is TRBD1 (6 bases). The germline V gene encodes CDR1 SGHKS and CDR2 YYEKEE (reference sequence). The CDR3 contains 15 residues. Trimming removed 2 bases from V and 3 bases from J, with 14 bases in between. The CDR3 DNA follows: TGTGCCAGCAGCTTACTTAGGACAGCTGACTATGGCTACACCTTC. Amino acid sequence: CASSLLRTADYGYTF.

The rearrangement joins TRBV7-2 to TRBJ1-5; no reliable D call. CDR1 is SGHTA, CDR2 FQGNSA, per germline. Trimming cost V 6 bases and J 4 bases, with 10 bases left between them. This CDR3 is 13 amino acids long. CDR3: CASSISGNQPQHF. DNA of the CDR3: TGTGCCAGCAGTATTAGCGGGAATCAGCCCCAGCATTTT.

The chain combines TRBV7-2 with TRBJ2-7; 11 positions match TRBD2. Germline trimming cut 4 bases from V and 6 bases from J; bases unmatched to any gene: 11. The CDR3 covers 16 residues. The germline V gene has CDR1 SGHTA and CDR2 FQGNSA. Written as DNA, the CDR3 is TGTGCCAGCAGCTCTTCTTTAGCGGGAGGGGGCTCCGAGCAGTACTTC. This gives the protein CASSSSLAGGGSEQYF.